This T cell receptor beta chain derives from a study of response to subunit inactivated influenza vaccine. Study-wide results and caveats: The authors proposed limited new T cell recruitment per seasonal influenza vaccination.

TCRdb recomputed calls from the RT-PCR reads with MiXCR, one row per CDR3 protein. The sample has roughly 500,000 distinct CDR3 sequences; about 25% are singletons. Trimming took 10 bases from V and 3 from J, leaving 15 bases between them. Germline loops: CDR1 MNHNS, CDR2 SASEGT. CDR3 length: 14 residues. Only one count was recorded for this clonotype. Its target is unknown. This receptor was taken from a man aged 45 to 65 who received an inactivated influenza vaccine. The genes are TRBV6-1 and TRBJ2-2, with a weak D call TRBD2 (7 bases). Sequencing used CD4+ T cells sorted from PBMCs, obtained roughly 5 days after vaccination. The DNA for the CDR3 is TGTGCCATCCTGGGGGGGCAGGACACCGGGGAGCTGTTTTTT. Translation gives CAILGGQDTGELFF.